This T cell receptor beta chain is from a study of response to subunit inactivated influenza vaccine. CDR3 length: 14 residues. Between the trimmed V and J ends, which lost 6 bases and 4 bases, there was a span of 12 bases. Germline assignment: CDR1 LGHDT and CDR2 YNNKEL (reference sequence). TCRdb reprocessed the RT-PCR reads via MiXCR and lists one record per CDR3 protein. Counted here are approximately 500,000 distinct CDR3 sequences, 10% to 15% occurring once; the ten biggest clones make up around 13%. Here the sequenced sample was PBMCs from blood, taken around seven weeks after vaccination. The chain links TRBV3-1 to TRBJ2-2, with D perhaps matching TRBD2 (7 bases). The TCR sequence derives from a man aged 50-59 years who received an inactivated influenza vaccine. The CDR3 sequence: CASSPGGRTGELFF. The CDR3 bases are TGTGCCAGCAGTCCCGGGGGGCGCACCGGGGAGCTGTTTTTT.